The T cell receptor beta chain under discussion was sequenced for a study of blood T cell repertoires in COVID-19. About the research overall: PBMCs, B-cell-depleted T cells, or T cells provided the cDNA or gDNA that made up the material.

This clone was counted a single time. The length of the CDR3 is 14 residues. Trimming at V came to 4 bases and at J to 2 bases, leaving 3 bases not matched to a gene. Germline CDR1 is ENHRY and CDR2 is SYGVKD. Sequencing used immunoSEQ multiplex PCR; TCRdb keeps in-frame clones, though not all of them. Among roughly 290,000 clones listed, 85% were seen once. The chain employs TRBV10-3 and TRBJ2-7; 9 bases align to TRBD2. What was sequenced was peripheral blood. The sequence was obtained from a woman in her 50s with active or convalescent COVID-19. The CDR3 region has the DNA TGTGCCATCAGTGCGGGACTAGCCACCTACGAGCAGTACTTC. Encoded protein: CAISAGLATYEQYF.